Presented here are 2 T cell receptor beta chains from one specimen sequenced in a study of CD8+CD57+ T cells in acquired aplastic anemia. Profiling of TCR beta VDJ combinations and CDR3 sequences used genomic DNA as template. Using its own MiXCR run on the reads, TCRdb lists one record per CDR3 protein. The sample shows about 200,000 distinct CDR3 sequences, over 55% of them seen only once. All patients picked for sequencing had shown, by flow cytometry, an expansion of CD8+CD57+ cells. The sequenced material came from sorted CD4+, CD8+, or CD8+CD57+ T cells (not recorded which) from PBMCs. The receptor source for this set is a human donor with aplastic anemia.

V usage is TRBV7-8 and J usage is TRBJ2-7, with TRBD2 matching 10 bases. CDR1 and CDR2 from the germline V gene are SGHVS and FQNEAQ. V dropped 6 bases and J dropped 5; count of bases not matched to a gene: 4. CDR3 length: 13 amino acids. CDR3 nucleotides: TGTGCCAGCAGAGACGGGACTAGCGACGAGCAGTACTTC. Translated: CASRDGTSDEQYF.

This clonotype was recorded many times. This sequence joins TRBV6-4 and TRBJ2-3; 10 bases are shared with TRBD2. With V trimmed by 7 bases and J by 3 bases, 7 bases remained unmatched. The length of the CDR3 is 15 residues. The germline V gene encodes CDR1 MRHNA and CDR2 SNTAGT. The CDR3 sequence is CASTEGLAETDTQYF. The DNA of the CDR3 is TGTGCCAGCACCGAAGGACTAGCGGAGACAGATACGCAGTATTTT.